Given below is one T cell receptor (beta chain) in context. Its antigen is unidentified. The sample is drawn from a study of PD-1 blockade in classical Hodgkin lymphoma. TCRdb's copy holds only in-frame clones and misses some; the assay was immunoSEQ multiplex PCR. This sample yields fewer than 55,000 clones, of which around nine tenths are seen a single time; just over 9% belongs to the top ten. Exposure to brentuximab vedotin varied, and each patient had relapsed following autologous stem cell transplantation. Study observations and caveats: Exclusion was the outcome for patients who began nivolumab under 1 year after ASCT. Repertoire difference causes, possibly disease activity or prior therapy, remain undefined. Similar baseline diversity was found in complete responders and newly diagnosed patients.

Germline-derived CDR1 and CDR2 are SEHNR and FQNEAQ (reference sequence). Trimming removed 5 bases from V and 0 bases from J, with 17 bases in between. This CDR3 is built from 16 residues. This chain links TRBV7-9 with TRBJ2-7, with no clear D. Sequenced here: peripheral blood mononuclear cells (PBMCs), sampled at baseline. This sequence was found in a human donor with classical Hodgkin lymphoma. The chain's CDR3 is CASSNDRTRSSYEQYF. The CDR3 DNA reads TGTGCCAGCAGCAACGACCGTACCAGAAGCTCCTACGAGCAGTACTTC.